The entry below gives a single TCR beta chain sequence along with its context. These data are taken from a study of sequential checkpoint blockade in melanoma. Looking at the study overall: Patients were randomized 1:1 to nivolumab-then-ipilimumab or ipilimumab-then-nivolumab first-line. About two dozen patients had tumor biopsies before treatment and at week 13.

The treatment was: randomized to nivolumab then ipilimumab (arm A) or the reverse (arm B). Patients had received no earlier DNA-damaging chemotherapy. This CDR3 contains 16 residues. V lost 4 bases and J 1 base, leaving 15 bases between the germline ends. Germline V gene sequence: CDR1 SGHNT, CDR2 YENEEA. Assay: immunoSEQ multiplex PCR; the TCRdb copy retains only in-frame clones and omits some. The data show over 10,000 clones, with 20% to 25% seen just once and almost 6.5% held by the top ten. The sample consisted of tumor tissue (inferred from file names), taken from a patient given nivolumab and ipilimumab in sequence. The rearrangement joins TRBV11-3 to TRBJ2-3, with D perhaps TRBD1 (6 bases). The clonotype was recovered from a human donor with melanoma. The CDR3 reads CASSSTGMWGTDTQYF. The CDR3 DNA reads as TGTGCCAGCAGCTCCACAGGGATGTGGGGCACAGATACGCAGTATTTT.